The rows below give T cell receptor beta chains drawn from one sample of a study of OX40 agonist ivuxolimab in advanced cancers. Sequencing was performed with immunoSEQ multiplex PCR; in TCRdb, only in-frame clones are kept and a portion is missing. The sample holds around 97,000 clones; 86% are singletons and the top ten take less than 6.5%. Sample: CD4+ or CD8+ T cells sorted from blood, taken in a trial of the OX40 agonist ivuxolimab. The origin of the receptors is an adult with an advanced solid tumor such as melanoma, head and neck, liver or kidney cancer. Each CDR3 is given with its conserved first and last residue. Fields, in order: V gene, J gene, CDR3 length, D gene, clone size, CDR3 protein, CDR3 DNA. A D gene is named only where the DNA matches it firmly. Some rows have no size entry. The others give once, few or many, or a class for an expanded clone.

>TRBV30|TRBJ2-7|14|TRBD2|.
CAWGLGTSSYEQYF
TGTGCCTGGGGTTTGGGGACTAGCTCCTACGAGCAGTACTTC
>TRBV10-3|TRBJ1-5|14|.|.
CAIPEGRRYQPQHF
TGTGCCATCCCTGAAGGTAGACGCTATCAGCCCCAGCATTTT
>TRBV11-2|TRBJ1-2|14|.|.
CASSLRDTSNGYTF
TGTGCCAGCAGCTTAAGGGACACCTCTAATGGCTACACCTTC
>TRBV18|TRBJ2-5|12|.|.
CASSKVGETQYF
TGTGCCAGCTCAAAGGTAGGAGAGACCCAGTACTTC
>TRBV7-2|TRBJ1-1|13|TRBD1|.
CASSSGTGQIAFF
TGTGCCAGCAGCTCCGGGACAGGGCAAATAGCTTTCTTT
>TRBV6-5|TRBJ1-1|14|.|.
CASSQLTGHTEAFF
TGTGCCAGCAGTCAACTTACAGGGCACACTGAAGCTTTCTTT
>TRBV30|TRBJ1-1|12|.|.
CAWKDGSPEAFF
TGTGCCTGGAAGGATGGGAGCCCTGAAGCTTTCTTT
>TRBV5-8|TRBJ1-5|15|.|once
CASSPWVYSNQPQHF
TGTGCCAGCAGCCCATGGGTATATAGCAATCAGCCCCAGCATTTT
>TRBV30|TRBJ1-1|16|.|.
CAWSVRWGGLNTEAFF
TGTGCCTGGAGTGTACGGTGGGGGGGACTGAACACTGAAGCTTTCTTT
>TRBV21-1|TRBJ2-7|14|.|.
CASSFGLWNYEQYF
TGTGCCAGCAGCTTTGGACTATGGAACTACGAGCAGTACTTC
>TRBV2|TRBJ2-5|11|.|.
CASSGWETQYF
TGTGCCAGCAGTGGATGGGAGACCCAGTACTTC
>TRBV7-2|TRBJ1-1|14|.|.
CASSSQGSSTEAFF
TGTGCCAGCAGCTCTCAGGGATCGTCGACTGAAGCTTTCTTT
>TRBV18|TRBJ2-6|20|TRBD1|.
CASSPYPMTGTFSGANVLTF
TGTGCCAGCTCACCTTATCCCATGACAGGGACCTTCTCTGGGGCCAACGTCCTGACTTTC
>TRBV5-4|TRBJ1-2|16|TRBD1|.
CASSPGIGQGGGGYTF
TGTGCCAGCAGCCCCGGAATTGGACAGGGGGGCGGAGGCTACACCTTC
>TRBV7-9|TRBJ1-2|17|.|.
CASSRFIAAGTNYGYTF
TGTGCCAGCAGCCGATTTATAGCAGCGGGGACTAACTATGGCTACACCTTC
>TRBV18|TRBJ2-2|18|.|.
CASSPLLGALANTGELFF
TGTGCCAGCTCACCACTTCTGGGGGCCCTGGCGAACACCGGGGAGCTGTTTTTT
>TRBV27|TRBJ2-7|15|TRBD1|.
CASSPDRVSSYEQYF
TGTGCCAGCAGTCCCGACAGGGTGTCTTCCTACGAGCAGTACTTC
>TRBV19|TRBJ2-7|15|.|few
CASSKGGASAYEQYF
TGTGCCAGTAGCAAGGGGGGAGCGTCCGCCTACGAGCAGTACTTC
>TRBV7-3|TRBJ2-6|15|.|.
CASSSGHTGANVLTF
TGTGCCAGCAGCTCGGGACATACTGGGGCCAACGTCCTGACTTTC
>TRBV19|TRBJ1-3|12|.|.
CASSITGNTIYF
TGTGCAAGTAGTATAACCGGAAACACCATATATTTT
>TRBV9|TRBJ1-1|13|.|many
CASSPGYDSEAFF
TGTGCCAGCAGCCCGGGGTATGATTCTGAAGCTTTCTTT
>TRBV7-2|TRBJ1-1|17|TRBD1|.
CASSPTVGQVGSTEAFF
TGTGCCAGCAGCCCGACCGTGGGACAGGTCGGAAGCACTGAAGCTTTCTTT
>TRBV30|TRBJ1-2|16|.|.
CAWRPVGSIYYYGYTF
TGTGCCTGGAGACCCGTCGGCAGCATCTATTACTATGGCTACACCTTC
>TRBV19|TRBJ1-5|17|.|medium-sized
CASSIGIGRSSNQPQHF
TGTGCCAGTAGTATTGGAATCGGAAGGAGTAGCAATCAGCCCCAGCATTTT
>TRBV9|TRBJ2-1|15|TRBD2|.
CASSSGTSGWNEQFF
TGTGCCAGCAGCTCCGGGACTAGCGGTTGGAATGAGCAGTTCTTC